This entry features one T cell receptor beta chain sequence. Its specificity is not known. The table came from immunoSEQ multiplex PCR; TCRdb's copy has only in-frame clones and leaves some out. The sample lists about 85,000 clones, around 89% seen once, with around 2.7% in the top ten. This entry comes from a study of identifying expanded T cells in peripheral blood. Study-wide points: Variance in clone template counts between roughly 2-week samples significantly increased with total template count across all healthy donors.

This CDR3 spans 13 amino acids. Germline V gives CDR1 SQVTM, CDR2 ANQGSEA. Trimming shortened V by 2 bases and J by 4 bases, and 12 bases separated the two germline ends. The receptor's source is a person aged 18 to 75 in good health. Sequenced material: blood. This rearrangement joins TRBV29-1 to TRBJ2-7, with D possibly being TRBD1 (5 bases). The CDR3 sequence is CSVERSKGYEQYF. DNA of the CDR3: TGCAGCGTTGAAAGATCGAAGGGGTACGAGCAGTACTTC.